This passage covers 14 T cell receptor beta chains from one sample sequenced in a study of blood T cell repertoires in COVID-19 (dated by TCRdb to between 2020 and 2021). Libraries were made using the immunoSEQ multiplex PCR assay. TCRdb stores this immuneACCESS table with in-frame sequences only. Part of the clones is absent; in the studies checked, under half of the shortfall reflects unresolved V genes, and no reason is known for the rest. In this sample the table shows tens of thousands of clones, 80% to 90% of which occur a single time. The biggest ten clones account for 15% of the sample. The sample comprised peripheral blood. The receptors were sampled from a man aged 65 to 85 with active COVID-19.

The rearrangement links TRBV3-1 (or the pseudogene TRBV3-2) to TRBJ2-2; 9 nucleotides match TRBD1. CDR3 length equals 15 residues. Germline-derived CDR1 and CDR2 are LGHDT and YNNKEL (reference sequence). The junction had 3 bases not matched to a gene; V was cut back by 1 base and J by 6 bases. CDR3: CASSQGHRGPGELFF. For the CDR3, the DNA is TGTGCCAGCAGCCAAGGGCACAGGGGGCCCGGGGAGCTGTTTTTT.

The genes are TRBV7-2 and TRBJ2-7; 8 bases map to TRBD2. Germline lookup yields CDR1 SGHTA and CDR2 FQGNSA. V dropped 1 base and J dropped 1; count of bases not matched to a gene: 6. CDR3 size: 16 residues. CDR3 bases: TGTGCCAGCAGCTTAGGGATTGGCGGGGGGTCCTACGAGCAGTACTTC. Its protein product is CASSLGIGGGSYEQYF.

The chain couples TRBV3-1 (or the pseudogene TRBV3-2) to TRBJ1-4; D not certain. V was trimmed by 0 bases and J by 2 bases, leaving 10 bases between them. The CDR3 has 16 residues. CDR1 and CDR2 (germline): LGHDT, YNNKEL (reference sequence). The CDR3 region is CASSQEAGITNEKLFF. The CDR3 DNA follows: TGTGCCAGCAGCCAAGAAGCGGGGATCACTAATGAAAAACTGTTTTTT.

V is TRBV7-9 and J is TRBJ2-1; possibly TRBD1 for D (5 bases). V was pared by 1 base and J by 10 bases, with 14 bases between. Germline CDR1 SEHNR, CDR2 FQNEAQ (reference sequence). The length of the CDR3 is 14 residues. CDR3 DNA: TGTGCCAGCAGCTTAGGTGACAGCCCCGAAGAGCAGTTCTTC. It yields the protein CASSLGDSPEEQFF. Complete variable domain (other parts from reference TRBV7-9 and TRBJ2-1): DTGVSQNPRHKITKRGQNVTFRCDPISEHNRLYWYRQTLGQGPEFLTYFQNEAQLEKSRLLSDRFSAERPKGSFSTLEIQRTEQGDSAMYLCASSLGDSPEEQFFGPGTRLTVL.

This chain links TRBV24-1 with TRBJ2-3; 9 bases are a match to TRBD2. Germline loops: CDR1 KGHDR, CDR2 SFDVKD. This CDR3 comprises 14 residues. V shed 7 bases and J 6 bases; nucleotides not matched to a gene: 7. CDR3 protein: CATSLAGSLDTQYF. The CDR3 DNA sequence: TGTGCCACCAGCCTAGCGGGGTCTTTGGATACGCAGTATTTT.

The V gene is TRBV19, the J gene TRBJ2-3; D possibly corresponds to TRBD2 (6 bases). This CDR3 has 15 amino acids. Germline assignment: CDR1 LNHDA and CDR2 SQIVND (reference sequence). V dropped 7 bases and J dropped 2 bases, with 16 bases sitting between them. The CDR3 here is CASTGRTTYTDTQYF. CDR3 DNA sequence: TGTGCCAGTACAGGCCGGACTACTTACACAGATACGCAGTATTTT.

This rearrangement joins TRBV6-5 to TRBJ2-7; maybe TRBD2 (7 bases). This CDR3 comprises 13 residues. Trimming stripped 6 bases from V and 0 bases from J, with 9 bases between. Germline assignment: CDR1 MNHEY and CDR2 SVGAGI. The CDR3 loop reads CASRGGRSYEQYF. CDR3 bases: TGTGCCAGCAGGGGGGGGCGCTCCTACGAGCAGTACTTC.

The chain combines TRBV14 with TRBJ2-2, with 9 bases identical to TRBD1. Germline V CDR1 and CDR2: SGHDN, FVKESK. This CDR3 comprises 13 residues. V dropped 7 bases and J dropped 6; count of bases not matched to a gene: 3. This CDR3 is CASMDRGAGELFF. Written as DNA, the CDR3 is TGTGCCAGCATGGACAGGGGCGCCGGGGAGCTGTTTTTT.

The CDR3 DNA reads TGTGCCAGCAGCTTACGGTCCGAGCAGTACTTC. Amino acids: CASSLRSEQYF. This chain uses TRBV5-8 with TRBJ2-7; D is unclear. Germline V gene data show CDR1 as SGHTS and CDR2 as YDEGEE. This CDR3 contains 11 residues. V lost 2 bases and J lost 6, with 6 bases in between.

This chain links TRBV15 with TRBJ1-5; TRBD1 is a possible D gene (6 bases). The germline V gene encodes CDR1 LNHNV and CDR2 YYDKDF (reference sequence). Trimming shortened V by 0 bases and J by 0 bases, and 12 bases separated the two germline ends. This CDR3 region has 17 residues. Here the CDR3 DNA reads TGTGCCACCAGCAGAGATCTAGGGACATCTAGCAATCAGCCCCAGCATTTT. Its protein is CATSRDLGTSSNQPQHF.

J is TRBJ1-1 and V is TRBV11-2, with D perhaps TRBD1 (6 bases). The CDR3 consists of 16 residues. Germline CDR1 and CDR2: SGHAT and FQNNGV. Trimming left V 5 bases short and J 1 base short, with 17 bases between. The CDR3 nucleotides are TGTGCCAGCAGCCCCGTGGGGCGGGGGCAGAACACTGAAGCTTTCTTT. It specifies CASSPVGRGQNTEAFF.

This clone was seen only once. The chain joins TRBV6-5 to TRBJ1-5; weak D call: TRBD1 (6 bases). V dropped 6 bases and J dropped 3 bases, with 9 bases sitting between them. From germline, CDR1 is MNHEY and CDR2 SVGAGI. The CDR3 is 13 amino acids. This chain's CDR3 is CASRRTDNQPQHF. CDR3 in DNA: TGTGCCAGCAGGAGGACAGACAATCAGCCCCAGCATTTT.

This chain uses TRBV28 with TRBJ1-3; no firm D call. The V end was cut by 6 bases, the J end by 2 bases, with 11 bases between. The CDR3 runs 14 residues. CDR1 MDHEN and CDR2 SYDVKM come from the germline V gene. The CDR3 DNA follows: TGTGCCAGCAGGGATCAGGATCCTGGAAACACCATATATTTT. Protein: CASRDQDPGNTIYF.

The chain has TRBV2 and TRBJ2-2; TRBD2 aligns across 9 bases. CDR3 length equals 17 residues. V lost 8 bases and J lost 6; bases outside the gene matches: 16. CDR1 is SNHLY, CDR2 FYNNEI, per germline. CDR3 residues: CASAAPNLAGNPGELFF. As DNA, the CDR3 is TGTGCCAGCGCCGCCCCCAATCTAGCGGGGAATCCCGGGGAGCTGTTTTTT.